These 13 T cell receptor beta chains were all obtained from the same sample, sequenced in a study of blood T cells in healthy people across ages. A second PCR of about 6 to 12 cycles used a sample-barcoded 5' primer and a J-beta primer mix. One entry per CDR3 protein, called by TCRdb with MiXCR from the 5' RACE reads. Of about a million distinct CDR3 sequences listed, around 48% are singletons. Sequenced: blood. All receptors come from a young man in good health.

There are a few counts of this clonotype. The CDR3 spells CASSLGGSQPQHF. The CDR3 DNA is TGTGCCAGCAGCTTGGGGGGAAGTCAGCCCCAGCATTTT. This chain uses TRBV7-2 with TRBJ1-5, with D tentatively TRBD1 (5 bases). Per germline, CDR1 SGHTA and CDR2 FQGNSA. The CDR3 contains 13 residues. V was cut by 3 bases and J by 6 bases, with 9 bases left in between.

With respect to this clonotype: A much more abundant neighbour one base away suggests this may be a read error. This chain uses TRBV4-2 with TRBJ2-1, with TRBD2 as a possible D gene (5 bases). The CDR3 consists of 16 residues. The V end lost 4 bases, the J end lost 7 bases, and 20 bases lay between the germline ends. Per germline, CDR1 LGHNA and CDR2 YNFKEQ. The CDR3 DNA sequence: TGTGCCAGCAGCCGCGCTAGGGCGGAGGTCAGGAATGAGCAGTTCTTC. Protein product: CASSRARAEVRNEQFF.

This clonotype was detected a few times. This sequence joins TRBV12-3 or TRBV12-4 and TRBJ2-2; 13 bases map to TRBD2. There are 18 residues in the CDR3. Unmatched junction bases numbered 9, after V lost 5 bases and J lost 3 bases. CDR3 in amino acids: CASSPGTSGVADTGELFF. In nucleotides, the CDR3 is TGTGCCAGCAGTCCCGGGACTAGCGGGGTAGCGGACACCGGGGAGCTGTTTTTT.

The rearrangement uses TRBV6-1 and TRBJ2-5; a weak D match, TRBD1 (5 bases). This CDR3 region has 16 residues. V was shortened by 0 bases and J by 3 bases, with 14 bases between the two germline ends. Germline-derived CDR1 and CDR2 are MNHNS and SASEGT. The chain's CDR3 is CASSEAFAGMEETQYF. The CDR3 DNA reads TGTGCCAGCAGTGAAGCTTTCGCAGGGATGGAAGAGACCCAGTACTTC.

This clonotype was detected only a few times. The chain carries TRBV6-5 and TRBJ1-2; TRBD1 agrees at 8 bases. In germline, CDR1 is MNHEY, CDR2 SVGAGI. The junction had 10 bases not matched to a gene; V was cut back by 6 bases and J by 4 bases. The CDR3 is made up of 15 amino acids. DNA for the CDR3: TGTGCCAGCAGCTTACGCGGACAGGGTGTCTATGGCTACACCTTC. It encodes CASSLRGQGVYGYTF.

This rearrangement joins TRBV7-2 to TRBJ1-2, with D possibly TRBD1 on 6 matching bases. V was clipped by 8 bases and J by 5 bases, with 18 bases between them. Germline assignment: CDR1 SGHTA and CDR2 FQGNSA. There are 14 residues in the CDR3. The CDR3 region is CASLDRAGAYGYTF. As DNA, the CDR3 is TGTGCCAGCCTCGACCGGGCGGGGGCATATGGCTACACCTTC.

This sequence joins TRBV20-1 and TRBJ2-7; D is undetermined. Germline CDR1 is DFQATT and CDR2 is SNEGSKA (reference sequence). This CDR3 is built from 13 residues. Deletions cut 4 bases from V and 0 bases from J, with 10 bases between. Here the CDR3 reads CSANSVDSYEQYF. The DNA for the CDR3 is TGCAGTGCTAACAGCGTAGACTCCTACGAGCAGTACTTC.

With regard to this clonotype: The junction departs from the called germline gene at one end, perhaps through a read error. This chain connects TRBV7-9 to TRBJ2-1; TRBD1 agrees at 8 bases. The germline V gene has CDR1 SEHNR and CDR2 FQNEAQ (reference sequence). The CDR3 totals 16 residues. CDR3 region: CVSSWDTGGSYNEQFF. The CDR3 bases are TGTGTCAGCAGCTGGGATACAGGGGGCTCCTACAATGAGCAGTTCTTC.

The rearrangement uses TRBV6-5 and TRBJ2-5, with 9 positions matching TRBD2. V lost 4 bases, J lost 5 bases, and 8 bases stayed unmatched. From germline, CDR1 is MNHEY and CDR2 SVGAGI. The CDR3 covers 15 residues. CDR3 nucleotide sequence: TGTGCCAGCAGTTTTAGTAGCGGGGGATCGGAGACCCAGTACTTC. It specifies CASSFSSGGSETQYF.

This clonotype showed up just a few times. This chain links TRBV11-2 with TRBJ2-7; TRBD1 aligns across 8 bases. This CDR3 comprises 14 residues. CDR1 is SGHAT and CDR2 is FQNNGV in the germline V gene. With V trimmed by 5 bases and J by 4 bases, 7 bases remained unmatched. The CDR3 DNA is TGTGCCAGCAGCCTCCAACAGGGGGGTTACGAGCAGTACTTC. Translated, it gives CASSLQQGGYEQYF.

In its sample, this clonotype was seen a few times. Relative to the germline gene, one junction end is altered; a read error may explain this. The chain combines TRBV6-5 with TRBJ2-3, with TRBD1 identical over 7 bases. Germline CDR1 is MNHEY and CDR2 is SVGAGI. The CDR3 runs 16 residues. CDR3 sequence (DNA): TGTGCCAGTAGTTCGGCGAACAGGGGCGGTCAAGATACGCAGTATTTT. Protein: CASSSANRGGQDTQYF.

This clonotype was counted only a few times. The genes are TRBV29-1 and TRBJ2-1; 9 bases are shared with TRBD2. J gave up 0 bases and V 3 bases, and 6 bases lay outside the gene matches. CDR3 length: 16 amino acids. The germline V gene encodes CDR1 SQVTM and CDR2 ANQGSEA. The CDR3 sequence: CSVEERGVSSYNEQFF. The CDR3 bases are TGCAGCGTTGAGGAGCGGGGGGTGAGCTCCTACAATGAGCAGTTCTTC.

The sample holds one count of this clonotype. The chain links TRBV4-1 to TRBJ1-4; TRBD1 is a possible D gene (6 bases). Germline values: CDR1 MGHRA, CDR2 YSYEKL. Between the trimmed V and J ends, which lost 1 base and 8 bases, there was a span of 11 bases. CDR3 length equals 14 residues. The CDR3 protein is CASSQVRGDEKLFF. CDR3 DNA: TGCGCCAGCAGCCAAGTAAGGGGGGACGAAAAACTGTTTTTT.